This T cell receptor beta chain was retrieved from a study of T-cell memory formation after mild COVID-19. With respect to this clonotype: Antigen unknown.

Constant-segment primers and 5'RACE yielded cDNA libraries for TCR alpha and TCR beta, each carrying sample barcodes and UMIs. MiXCR, applied by TCRdb to the 5' RACE reads, yields one record per CDR3 protein. Of 270,000 or so distinct CDR3 sequences listed, around 17% were seen once; the top ten hold roughly a fifth. Findings and caveats of the study: Day 15 to 85 contracting clones showed balanced CD4/CD8; later expanders leaned CD4+.

V shed 2 bases, J shed 4 bases, and the junction held 5 bases outside the gene matches. From germline, CDR1 is LGHDT and CDR2 YNNKEL (reference sequence). The CDR3 runs 15 residues. This TCR was sampled from a man aged 18 to 30 who had mild COVID-19 (a few samples of this study predate the infection). Cell type and time point are not known. Material for sequencing was PBMCs or a T cell subset sorted from them (not recorded which). The rearrangement joins TRBV3-1 to TRBJ2-1; 7 bases match TRBD1. CDR3 sequence (DNA): TGTGCCAGCAGCCAAATGAGGGGGCGTTACAATGAGCAGTTCTTC. It translates to CASSQMRGRYNEQFF.